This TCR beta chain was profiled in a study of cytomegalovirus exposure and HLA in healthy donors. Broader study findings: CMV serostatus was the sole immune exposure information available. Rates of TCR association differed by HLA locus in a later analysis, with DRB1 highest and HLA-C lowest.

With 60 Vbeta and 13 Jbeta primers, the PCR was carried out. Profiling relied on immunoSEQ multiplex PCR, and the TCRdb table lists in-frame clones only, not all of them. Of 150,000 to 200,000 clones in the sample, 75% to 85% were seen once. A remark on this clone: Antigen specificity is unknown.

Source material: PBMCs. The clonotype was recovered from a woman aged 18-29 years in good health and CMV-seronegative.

The DNA for the CDR3 is TGCAGCGTTGGAGCCCTCTCTGGAAACACCATATATTTT. This gives the protein CSVGALSGNTIYF. V usage is TRBV29-1 and J usage is TRBJ1-3, with no clear D. Trimming removed 4 bases from V and 0 bases from J, with 7 bases in between. CDR1 and CDR2 (germline): SQVTM, ANQGSEA. The CDR3 spans 13 residues.